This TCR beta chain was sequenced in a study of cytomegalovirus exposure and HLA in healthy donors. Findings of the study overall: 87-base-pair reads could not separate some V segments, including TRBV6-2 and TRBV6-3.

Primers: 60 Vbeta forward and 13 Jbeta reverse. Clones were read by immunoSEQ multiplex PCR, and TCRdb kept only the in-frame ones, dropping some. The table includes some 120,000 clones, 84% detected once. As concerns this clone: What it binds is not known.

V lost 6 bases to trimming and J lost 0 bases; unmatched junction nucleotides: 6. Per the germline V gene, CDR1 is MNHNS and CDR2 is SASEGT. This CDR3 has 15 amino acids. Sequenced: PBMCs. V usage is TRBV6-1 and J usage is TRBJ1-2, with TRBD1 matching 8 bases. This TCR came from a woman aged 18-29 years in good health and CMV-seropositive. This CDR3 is CASRIGQGPNYGYTF. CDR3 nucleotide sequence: TGTGCCAGCAGAATAGGACAGGGACCTAACTATGGCTACACCTTC.